These T cell receptor beta chains were read from a single sample in a study of cytomegalovirus exposure and HLA in healthy donors. Sequencing was performed with immunoSEQ multiplex PCR; in TCRdb, only in-frame clones are kept and a portion is missing. The sample has tens of thousands of clones; approximately 80% are singletons. Sequenced input: PBMCs. The source is a woman aged 40 to 50 in good health and CMV-seropositive. Both conserved end residues are part of each CDR3. Fields, in order: D gene, V gene, J gene, clone size, CDR3 protein, CDR3 DNA. The D gene is left open where the match is weak. The size field is filled for only some rows; it gives once, few, many or a size class.

.	TRBV30	TRBJ2-7	.	CAWSRLAHEQYF	TGTGCCTGGAGCCGTCTAGCGCACGAGCAGTACTTC
.	TRBV4-1	TRBJ2-1	.	CASSQPDRRTYNEQFF	TGCGCCAGCAGCCAACCCGACAGGAGAACCTACAATGAGCAGTTCTTC
.	TRBV18	TRBJ1-2	.	CASSPGELSYGYTF	TGTGCCAGCTCACCCGGGGAGTTGAGCTATGGCTACACCTTC
.	TRBV30	TRBJ1-4	.	CAWDRAGGEKLFF	TGTGCCTGGGACAGAGCGGGGGGTGAAAAACTGTTTTTT
TRBD1	TRBV18	TRBJ2-1	.	CASDRDRGDNEQFF	TGTGCCAGCGACCGGGACAGGGGGGACAATGAGCAGTTCTTC
TRBD1	TRBV5-1	TRBJ2-1	.	CASSLGDRGDEQFF	TGCGCCAGCAGCTTAGGAGACAGGGGAGATGAGCAGTTCTTC
TRBD2	TRBV2	TRBJ2-3	.	CASRGRGSSGAASIDTQYF	TGTGCCAGCAGGGGTCGGGGGAGTAGCGGGGCAGCAAGCATAGATACGCAGTATTTT
.	TRBV11-3	TRBJ2-4	.	CASSQGGTGSKNIQYF	TGTGCCAGCAGCCAAGGCGGGACGGGCTCCAAAAACATTCAGTACTTC
TRBD1	TRBV7-9	TRBJ2-5	.	CASSPEEQGAWETQYF	TGTGCCAGCAGCCCCGAGGAACAGGGGGCATGGGAGACCCAGTACTTC
.	TRBV29-1	TRBJ1-2	.	CSVDLGRGDGYAF	TGCAGCGTTGATCTCGGAAGGGGTGATGGCTACGCCTTC
.	TRBV2	TRBJ1-1	.	CASRMTPNTEAFF	TGTGCCAGCAGGATGACACCTAACACTGAAGCTTTCTTT
TRBD1	TRBV5-4	TRBJ1-1	few	CASSSPEHRGAFF	TGTGCCAGCAGCTCCCCGGAACACAGGGGTGCTTTCTTT
TRBD2	TRBV10-1	TRBJ2-1	once	CASSDAGAYNEQFF	TGCGCCAGCAGTGATGCGGGGGCCTACAATGAGCAGTTCTTC
.	TRBV6-4	TRBJ1-2	.	CASSERGGGGYTF	TGTGCCAGCAGTGAACGAGGGGGTGGTGGCTACACCTTC
.	TRBV9	TRBJ2-7	.	CASSAGVTYEQYF	TGTGCCAGCAGCGCGGGGGTCACCTACGAGCAGTACTTC
.	TRBV5-8	TRBJ1-5	.	CASSLAGGVNQPQHF	TGTGCCAGCAGCTTGGCGGGGGGCGTCAATCAGCCCCAGCATTTT
.	TRBV6-5	TRBJ1-1	.	CASSKTENTEAFF	TGTGCCAGCAGTAAGACAGAGAACACTGAAGCTTTCTTT
.	TRBV6-5	TRBJ2-3	.	CASSLGGAGTDTQYF	TGTGCCAGCAGTTTGGGCGGGGCGGGGACAGATACGCAGTATTTT
.	TRBV18	TRBJ2-5	.	CASSPNLLQGLREETQYF	TGTGCCAGCTCACCAAACCTTTTACAGGGTCTAAGGGAAGAGACCCAGTACTTC
.	TRBV5-4	TRBJ2-1	.	CASSLGDNEQFF	TGTGCCAGCAGCTTGGGAGACAATGAGCAGTTCTTC
.	TRBV29-1	TRBJ2-7	.	CSVQDNLYEQYF	TGCAGCGTCCAGGATAACCTCTACGAGCAGTACTTC
.	TRBV4-1	TRBJ2-4	.	CASSQDLERVAKNIQYF	TGCGCCAGCAGCCAAGATCTTGAGAGGGTAGCCAAAAACATTCAGTACTTC
.	TRBV5-6	TRBJ2-3	.	CASSRGWGTDTQYF	TGTGCCAGCAGCAGGGGCTGGGGCACAGATACGCAGTATTTT
.	TRBV4-1	TRBJ1-1	.	CASSLRSIPLNTEAFF	TGCGCCAGCAGCCTCAGAAGTATCCCCCTGAACACTGAAGCTTTCTTT
.	TRBV30	TRBJ1-4	.	CAWTPNREEKLFF	TGTGCCTGGACCCCGAACAGGGAGGAAAAACTGTTTTTT